The source of this T cell receptor beta chain is a study of shared clonotypes between healthy human individuals. Trimming cost V 1 base and J 1 base, with 3 bases left between them. The length of the CDR3 is 13 residues. Germline V gene sequence: CDR1 LNHNV, CDR2 YYDKDF (reference sequence). CD8 cells regarded as naive lacked CD45RO, were positively chosen for CCR7, and omitted terminally differentiated effector memory CD45RA+ cells. Sequencing was performed with immunoSEQ multiplex PCR; in TCRdb, only in-frame clones are kept and a portion is missing. The table includes roughly 2,000,000 clones, just under 95% detected once. Details on this clone: In the same sample, other DNA sequences code for this CDR3.

Sequenced sample: naive CD8+ T cells sorted from blood. V gene TRBV15 combines with J gene TRBJ2-3; D is unresolved. The source is a man aged 18 to 35 in good health. CDR3: CATSRVRTDTQYF. The DNA for the CDR3 is TGTGCCACCAGCAGAGTCCGCACAGATACGCAGTATTTT.